The next 24 T cell receptor beta chains were all read from a single sample in a study of shared T cell receptors in the human thymus. Some clones are missing from TCRdb's copy, which holds only in-frame ones; the method was immunoSEQ multiplex PCR. The table records over 65,000 clones, about 96% of them present only once. Source material: thymocytes. The receptors come from a human donor.

This chain uses TRBV9 with TRBJ1-2; tentatively, D is TRBD1 (5 bases). The CDR3 is made up of 16 amino acids. The germline gives CDR1 SGDLS, CDR2 YYNGEE. Trimming removed 4 bases at V and 7 bases at J, with 23 bases between. The CDR3 DNA follows: TGTGCCAGCAGCCCACCTGGCGTAGACAGTCTATGTGGCTACACCTTC. Translated, it gives CASSPPGVDSLCGYTF.

The chain carries TRBV27 and TRBJ2-3; unclear D gene. Trimming left V 2 bases short and J 1 base short, with 28 bases between. Germline V gene data show CDR1 as MNHEY and CDR2 as SMNVEV (reference sequence). The CDR3 spans 21 residues. The chain's CDR3 is CASSLNVGPWRKKDGTDTQYF. CDR3 in DNA: TGTGCCAGCAGTTTAAATGTTGGGCCGTGGCGGAAAAAAGACGGCACAGATACGCAGTATTTT.

The genes are TRBV28 and TRBJ2-1, with 11 bases fitting TRBD2. V lost 2 bases and J lost 6; bases outside the gene matches: 6. Per germline, CDR1 MDHEN and CDR2 SYDVKM. The CDR3 runs to 16 residues. CDR3 in DNA: TGTGCCAGCAGTTTACCTTCTAGCGGGGGGACCAATGAGCAGTTCTTC. This encodes CASSLPSSGGTNEQFF.

The gene calls are TRBV4-2 and TRBJ1-2; D not certain. Trimming removed 0 bases from V and 8 bases from J, with 19 bases in between. Germline values: CDR1 LGHNA, CDR2 YNFKEQ. The CDR3 has 16 amino acids. In nucleotides, the CDR3 is TGTGCCAGCAGCCAAGATTCGGCCAGCCCGGCCGGGGGCTACACCTTC. Encoded protein: CASSQDSASPAGGYTF.

The CDR3 coding sequence is TGCGCCAGCAGCCAAGTGAGGGACCGCGGAGCTTGGGGCTACACCTTC. Amino acids: CASSQVRDRGAWGYTF. The chain links TRBV4-1 to TRBJ1-2; D perhaps matches TRBD1 (5 bases). Trimming stripped 1 base from V and 8 bases from J, with 20 bases between. There are 16 residues in the CDR3. Germline values: CDR1 MGHRA, CDR2 YSYEKL.

This clone has a single count. The rearrangement links TRBV18 to TRBJ2-4, with D possibly called TRBD1 or TRBD2 (6 bases each). Germline CDR1 is KGHSH and CDR2 is LQKENI. This CDR3 spans 22 amino acids. V gave up 0 bases and J gave up 3 bases, with 30 bases separating them. The CDR3 nucleotides are TGTGCCAGCTCACCACCCCTGCTTAGACGGTTAATCGGGGGCTCAGGCAAAAACATTCAGTACTTC. It yields the protein CASSPPLLRRLIGGSGKNIQYF.

The V gene is TRBV5-6, the J gene TRBJ2-6; D remains unclear. CDR3 size: 17 residues. Germline CDR1 and CDR2: SGHDT and YYEEEE. The V end was cut by 1 base, the J end by 0 bases, with 11 bases between. The CDR3 region is CASSLPMDLSGANVLTF. The CDR3 DNA follows: TGTGCCAGCAGCTTGCCTATGGACCTCTCTGGGGCCAACGTCCTGACTTTC.

The rearrangement uses TRBV5-5 and TRBJ2-7, with no clear D. CDR3 length: 15 residues. V dropped 3 bases and J dropped 2 bases, with 15 bases sitting between them. Looked up from germline, CDR1 is SGHKS and CDR2 is YYEKEE (reference sequence). CDR3 in amino acids: CASSCRNRETYEQYF. The CDR3, as DNA: TGTGCCAGCAGCTGCCGTAATAGGGAAACCTACGAGCAGTACTTC.

The chain links TRBV5-6 to TRBJ2-7; D remains unclear. The CDR3 spans 15 residues. From germline, CDR1 is SGHDT and CDR2 YYEEEE. V was cut by 2 bases and J by 2 bases, with 14 bases left in between. CDR3 DNA: TGTGCCAGCAGCTTCTTTGCTCCGACAACCTACGAGCAGTACTTC. Protein sequence: CASSFFAPTTYEQYF.

The chain carries TRBV10-3 and TRBJ2-7; D is perhaps TRBD2 (5 bases). With 6 bases removed from V and 2 bases from J, the gap between germline ends came to 11 bases. Germline CDR1 and CDR2: ENHRY and SYGVKD. The CDR3 totals 13 residues. The CDR3 here is CAIRGEVTYEQYF. CDR3 in DNA: TGTGCCATCAGGGGAGAGGTAACCTACGAGCAGTACTTC.

Written as DNA, the CDR3 is TGTGCCAGTAGTACCCAACAGGGGTGGGGGCTCACAGATACGCAGTATTTT. Its translation: CASSTQQGWGLTDTQYF. The chain joins TRBV19 to TRBJ2-3, with 7 nucleotides matching TRBD1. Trimming cost V 4 bases and J 2 bases; bases outside gene matches: 12. This CDR3 spans 17 amino acids. Germline loops: CDR1 LNHDA, CDR2 SQIVND (reference sequence).

V is TRBV7-9 and J is TRBJ2-4; 8 positions match TRBD1. This CDR3 spans 14 amino acids. V lost 6 bases and J lost 9; bases outside the gene matches: 10. CDR1 SEHNR and CDR2 FQNEAQ come from the germline V gene (reference sequence). The CDR3 nucleotides are TGTGCCAGCAGTCCGGACAGGGCTCGGGGCATTCAGTACTTC. This translates into CASSPDRARGIQYF.

The rearrangement links TRBV10-3 to TRBJ1-5; 7 bases line up with TRBD1. J lost 6 bases, V lost 8 bases, and 7 bases had no gene match. The CDR3 covers 13 residues. Germline V gene data show CDR1 as ENHRY and CDR2 as SYGVKD. CDR3 in DNA: TGTGCCATCTCGGGGACAGTCAGTCAGCCCCAGCATTTT. Residues: CAISGTVSQPQHF.

This clone was observed once. The V call is TRBV19, the J call TRBJ2-3; 9 bases match TRBD1. This CDR3 is built from 16 residues. Germline CDR1 and CDR2: LNHDA and SQIVND (reference sequence). Trimming took 8 bases from V and 3 from J; bases not matched to a gene: 12. The CDR3 is CASSERTGVGTDTQYF. Here the CDR3 DNA reads TGTGCCAGTTCGGAGCGGACAGGGGTGGGGACAGATACGCAGTATTTT.

J is TRBJ1-1 and V is TRBV2; D not resolved. The germline CDR1 and CDR2 sequences are SNHLY and FYNNEI. The germline V and J ends were trimmed by 6 bases and 1 base, with 12 bases remaining between them. The CDR3 totals 14 residues. The CDR3 DNA reads as TGTGCCAGCAGGGGCGGACTACGGAACACTGAAGCTTTCTTT. Residues: CASRGGLRNTEAFF. The whole variable domain, filled in from reference TRBV2 and TRBJ1-1, reads EPEVTQTPSHQVTQMGQEVILRCVPISNHLYFYWYRQILGQKVEFLVSFYNNEISEKSEIFDDQFSVERPDGSNFTLKIRSTKLEDSAMYFCASRGGLRNTEAFFGQGTRLTVV.

The chain uses TRBV23-1 and TRBJ1-5; weak D call: TRBD1 (5 bases). TRBV23-1 falls under the ORF class, with uncertain function. This CDR3 has 16 residues. Between the trimmed V and J ends, which lost 7 bases and 6 bases, there was a span of 22 bases. As DNA, the CDR3 is TGCGCCAGCACCCTTATTAAGAGACGGGGACGTCAGCCCCAGCATTTT. Its protein is CASTLIKRRGRQPQHF.

The genes are TRBV4-2 and TRBJ1-1; 7 bases match TRBD1. V dropped 3 bases and J dropped 0; count of bases not matched to a gene: 13. CDR3 length: 18 amino acids. CDR1 is LGHNA and CDR2 is YNFKEQ in the germline V gene. The DNA of the CDR3 is TGTGCCAGCAGCCATCGGACAGGAAATACGACCTTGAACACTGAAGCTTTCTTT. The encoded protein is CASSHRTGNTTLNTEAFF.

The V and J genes are TRBV6-4 and TRBJ1-4; no clear D. V was cut by 6 bases and J by 0 bases, with 5 bases left in between. The germline V gene encodes CDR1 MRHNA and CDR2 SNTAGT. This CDR3 comprises 13 residues. This CDR3 reads CASRGTTNEKLFF. Written as DNA, the CDR3 is TGTGCCAGCAGGGGGACAACTAATGAAAAACTGTTTTTT.

The V and J genes are TRBV4-1 and TRBJ1-3; maybe TRBD1 (5 bases). The CDR3 has 16 amino acids. The germline V gene has CDR1 MGHRA and CDR2 YSYEKL. The V and J ends lost 4 bases and 2 bases respectively, with 15 bases between them. The CDR3 nucleotides read TGCGCCAGCAGCCGATCGACTTGGGGGGCTGGAAACACCATATATTTT. It encodes CASSRSTWGAGNTIYF.

The chain recombines TRBV9 with TRBJ1-2; 7 bases fit TRBD1. Germline V gene lookup returns CDR1 SGDLS and CDR2 YYNGEE. The length of the CDR3 is 16 residues. V lost 0 bases, J lost 7 bases, and 12 bases stayed unmatched. The CDR3 region has the DNA TGTGCCAGCAGCGTAGAACCTCAGGGGGAATATAGTGGCTACACCTTC. Amino acids: CASSVEPQGEYSGYTF.

The chain has TRBV27 and TRBJ1-2; 7 nucleotides match TRBD1. This CDR3 has 15 residues. Losses at the gene ends were 4 bases for V and 4 bases for J; bases not matched to a gene: 9. Germline CDR1 MNHEY, CDR2 SMNVEV (reference sequence). The CDR3 region has the DNA TGTGCCAGCAGTTCTACAGGGGAGGCATCCTATGGCTACACCTTC. Residues: CASSSTGEASYGYTF.

This chain connects TRBV9 to TRBJ2-3; 8 bases line up with TRBD2. The CDR3 contains 19 residues. Germline values: CDR1 SGDLS, CDR2 YYNGEE. The V segment lost 1 base and the J segment 4 bases; nucleotides outside the gene matches: 17. The DNA of the CDR3 is TGTGCCAGCAGCGTATCGCGGTCGTGGCTAGCGGGTTCGGCAGATACGCAGTATTTT. Translating gives CASSVSRSWLAGSADTQYF.

The rearrangement joins TRBV4-3 to TRBJ1-4; the D gene is possibly TRBD1 (6 bases). V lost 0 bases and J 4 bases, leaving 21 bases between the germline ends. Germline loops: CDR1 LGHNA, CDR2 YSLEER. This CDR3 spans 19 amino acids. The CDR3 DNA is TGCGCCAGCAGCCAAGATATTGCAGGGGTGGAGTGGGGTAATGAAAAACTGTTTTTT. This gives the protein CASSQDIAGVEWGNEKLFF.

This clone occurred once. This rearrangement joins TRBV7-2 to TRBJ2-7, with 10 bases matching TRBD2. Germline V gene lookup returns CDR1 SGHTA and CDR2 FQGNSA. The CDR3 totals 15 residues. V gave up 5 bases and J gave up 3 bases; unmatched junction bases: 7. The CDR3 coding sequence is TGTGCCAGCAGCGTTACTAGCGGGGAAAACTACGAGCAGTACTTC. Translating it yields CASSVTSGENYEQYF.